The 16 T cell receptor beta chains presented below share a single source sample, sequenced in a study of shared clonotypes between healthy human individuals. Produced via immunoSEQ multiplex PCR; TCRdb's table is partial and in-frame only. The table has about 2.4 million clones, approximately 90% seen once. Material for sequencing was naive CD4+ T cells sorted from blood. The sample's subset: CD45RA+ positively selected. These receptors all stem from a man aged 18-30 years in good health.

This chain uses TRBV21-1 with TRBJ1-5; the tabulated D call, TRBD1, remains unverified against the DNA. TRBV21-1 is recorded as a pseudogene. This CDR3 is built from 19 residues. The CDR3 here is CAKKRGQGRNRLGYQPQHF. The CDR3 coding sequence is TGTGCCAAAAAAAGGGGGCAGGGGCGCAATCGGCTGGGCTATCAGCCCCAGCATTTT.

This clone was observed once. The chain links TRBV2 to TRBJ2-5; a possible D gene is TRBD2 (7 bases). CDR1 and CDR2 (germline): SNHLY, FYNNEI. The CDR3 spans 15 residues. Trimming cost V 3 bases and J 2 bases, with 13 bases left between them. CDR3 coding DNA: TGTGCCAGCAGTGACAGGGGAGGGAAGCAAGAGACCCAGTACTTC. Its translation: CASSDRGGKQETQYF. The variable domain in full, completed from reference TRBV2 and TRBJ2-5, reads EPEVTQTPSHQVTQMGQEVILRCVPISNHLYFYWYRQILGQKVEFLVSFYNNEISEKSEIFDDQFSVERPDGSNFTLKIRSTKLEDSAMYFCASSDRGGKQETQYFGPGTRLLVL.

This clone was seen only once. The chain employs TRBV7-9 and TRBJ2-7; either TRBD1 or TRBD2 may fit D (6 bases each). The CDR3 spans 19 residues. With 5 bases removed from V and 2 bases from J, the gap between germline ends came to 28 bases. Germline V gene data show CDR1 as SEHNR and CDR2 as FQNEAQ (reference sequence). CDR3 bases: TGTGCCAGCAGCCCAGGGCTGGGGACTTGGACAGAAGTACCCTACGAGCAGTACTTC. This gives the protein CASSPGLGTWTEVPYEQYF.

The rearrangement joins TRBV5-4 to TRBJ2-2, with 11 bases matching TRBD1. The CDR3 loop spans 16 amino acids. Germline V gene data show CDR1 as SGHNT and CDR2 as YYREEE (reference sequence). V trimming: 3 bases; J trimming: 0 bases; junction bases outside the gene matches: 1. For the CDR3, the DNA is TGTGCCAGCAGCTGGACAGGGGGCGCGAACACCGGGGAGCTGTTTTTT. Its protein is CASSWTGGANTGELFF.

Notes on this clone: This specimen includes other DNA sequences encoding the same CDR3. This chain connects TRBV18 to TRBJ1-5; D gene unclear. V lost 3 bases, J lost 7 bases, and 10 bases lay in between. CDR3 length equals 13 residues. Per the germline V gene, CDR1 is KGHSH and CDR2 is LQKENI. This CDR3 reads CASSPGGNQPQHF. The CDR3 coding sequence is TGTGCCAGCTCACCTGGAGGGAACCAGCCCCAGCATTTT.

The chain combines TRBV11-2 with TRBJ1-1; 9 bases fit TRBD1. V lost 5 bases, J lost 4 bases, and 8 bases stayed unmatched. CDR3 length equals 15 residues. CDR1 is SGHAT, CDR2 FQNNGV, per germline. This CDR3 is CASSPGQGRGTEAFF. CDR3 nucleotide sequence: TGTGCCAGCAGCCCGGGACAGGGTCGGGGCACTGAAGCTTTCTTT.

The J gene is TRBJ1-6, the V gene TRBV5-1, with a possible D match to TRBD1 (5 bases). The germline CDR1 and CDR2 sequences are SGHRS and YFSETQ. V shed 4 bases and J shed 0 bases, with 23 bases lying between them. The CDR3 is 20 amino acids. The CDR3 reads CASSLDPTGLSSSYNSPLHF. The CDR3 bases are TGCGCCAGCAGCCTCGACCCGACGGGGCTATCGAGCTCCTATAATTCACCCCTCCACTTT.

CDR3 loop: CAISDTPNTEAFF. DNA for the CDR3: TGTGCCATCAGTGATACCCCGAACACTGAAGCTTTCTTT. This sequence joins TRBV10-3 and TRBJ1-1, with D hard to call. CDR1 and CDR2 (germline): ENHRY, SYGVKD. The CDR3 is 13 amino acids. V was clipped by 3 bases and J by 1 base, with 6 bases between them.

V is TRBV5-4 and J is TRBJ1-2, with D possibly being TRBD1 (6 bases). Trimming stripped 1 base from V and 2 bases from J, with 9 bases between. The CDR3 consists of 14 residues. Germline values: CDR1 SGHNT, CDR2 YYREEE (reference sequence). Here the CDR3 DNA reads TGTGCCAGCAGCTTGCCAGGGGCCAACTATGGCTACACCTTC. Protein product: CASSLPGANYGYTF.

The rearrangement joins TRBV7-9 to TRBJ2-1; D tentatively reads TRBD1 or TRBD2 (5 bases each). Trimming removed 1 base at V and 6 bases at J, with 22 bases between. Germline CDR1 and CDR2: SEHNR and FQNEAQ (reference sequence). The CDR3 length is 18 residues. The CDR3 region has the DNA TGTGCCAGCAGCTTAGGAATGGGGACGCATCCCCCTATCAATGAGCAGTTCTTC. Its protein product is CASSLGMGTHPPINEQFF.

The rearrangement uses TRBV14 and TRBJ1-4; the D gene is possibly TRBD1 (6 bases). The CDR3 runs 15 residues. The ends were cut back, 3 bases at V and 8 bases at J, with 16 bases in the middle. The germline CDR1 and CDR2 sequences are SGHDN and FVKESK. The CDR3 loop is CASSQSGAPREKLFF. Here the CDR3 DNA reads TGTGCCAGCAGCCAGTCGGGGGCGCCAAGGGAAAAACTGTTTTTT.

The rearrangement joins TRBV7-2 to TRBJ1-5, with D hard to call. The CDR3 is 13 residues long. Trimming pared 6 bases from V and 7 bases from J, leaving 13 bases between. Per the germline V gene, CDR1 is SGHTA and CDR2 is FQGNSA. CDR3 sequence: CASSIRGGQPQHF. CDR3 nucleotides: TGTGCCAGCAGTATACGGGGTGGGCAGCCCCAGCATTTT.

A word on this clone: This same CDR3 is encoded by further DNA sequences in the sample. The CDR3 loop reads CASSFAGTVSYEQYF. The CDR3 DNA is TGTGCCAGCAGTTTCGCCGGGACGGTTTCCTACGAGCAGTACTTC. The rearrangement uses TRBV28 and TRBJ2-7, with D perhaps given as TRBD1 or TRBD2 (5 bases each). Germline loops: CDR1 MDHEN, CDR2 SYDVKM. The CDR3 is 15 amino acids. Trimming took 3 bases from V and 1 from J, leaving 13 bases between them.

The V gene is TRBV15, the J gene TRBJ1-5; D may be TRBD1 (5 bases). Germline CDR1 and CDR2: LNHNV and YYDKDF (reference sequence). Trimming took off 0 bases at V and 6 bases at J, with 6 bases between the two ends. The CDR3 runs 13 residues. The CDR3 region has the DNA TGTGCCACCAGCAGAGAGGGACTTCAGCCCCAGCATTTT. It translates to CATSREGLQPQHF.

This clone was seen a single time. The V gene is TRBV6-1, the J gene TRBJ2-1; D is perhaps TRBD1 (6 bases). The V gene lost 6 bases and the J gene lost 5 bases, with 11 bases spanning the gap. CDR3 length: 13 amino acids. Germline V gene sequence: CDR1 MNHNS, CDR2 SASEGT. The CDR3 DNA sequence: TGTGCCAGCAGGGGACACCTGAACAATGAGCAGTTCTTC. This gives the protein CASRGHLNNEQFF.

The chain links TRBV7-9 to TRBJ2-3; TRBD2 matches 8 bases. The CDR3 spans 15 residues. Germline assignment: CDR1 SEHNR and CDR2 FQNEAQ (reference sequence). J gave up 1 base and V 4 bases, and 4 bases lay outside the gene matches. CDR3 loop: CASSSGAGGTDTQYF. DNA for the CDR3: TGTGCCAGCAGCTCAGGAGCGGGAGGCACAGATACGCAGTATTTT.